Reported below is one T cell receptor (beta chain). This specimen comes from a study of blood T cell repertoires in COVID-19. Study-wide context: COVID-19 samples collected from the United States, Italy and Spain covered acute and convalescent phases. T cells, B-cell-depleted T cells, or PBMCs provided the cDNA or gDNA that served as material.

Original handling: Reference gene primer amplification gave estimated nucleated cell counts. TCRdb keeps only in-frame clones here, not all; method: immunoSEQ multiplex PCR. That table is the source of V, J and clone size, and D and trimming were worked out from the DNA. The sample shows 200,000 to 300,000 clones, about nine tenths of them seen only once. This TCR derives from a woman between 40 and 50 years old who had recovered from COVID-19. What was sequenced was peripheral blood.

In nucleotides, the CDR3 is TGTGCCAGCAGCTCGGGACAGGGTACCGGAAACACCATATATTTT. Its protein is CASSSGQGTGNTIYF. The genes are TRBV7-9 and TRBJ1-3; 9 bases match TRBD1. In germline, CDR1 is SEHNR, CDR2 FQNEAQ (reference sequence). The CDR3 is 15 residues long. V gave up 4 bases and J gave up 4 bases; unmatched junction bases: 5.